The sequence of this T cell receptor beta chain was determined in a study of T-cell reconstitution after alpha-beta-depleted transplantation in children. V lost 2 bases and J lost 6, with 6 bases in between. CDR3 length: 12 amino acids. The V gene's germline CDR1 is SGHTA and CDR2 FQGNSA. This clonotype showed up many times. Its antigen is not known. Library preparation (for TCRbeta) was performed with unique molecular identifiers. In TCRdb, the PCR reads were re-called with MiXCR into one record per CDR3 protein. The repertoire has under 300,000 distinct CDR3 sequences, around 10% of them found once; the top ten carry 20% to 30%. Broader study findings: Newly generated T cells supplied most T-cell counts and diversity one year post-transplant. Reportedly, only several hundred clones from non-depleted graft cells drove alpha-beta T-cell counts at about two months. For some patients, TCRbeta diversity was high at day 60 because of recipient T cells and thymic progenitors that survived.

Sequencing was performed on peripheral blood, taken 180 days after TCRalphabeta/CD19-depleted stem cell transplant. This chain links TRBV7-2 with TRBJ2-3, with unresolved D. The source is a male patient aged 2 to 10 who had a stem cell transplant for chronic granulomatous disease, so the T cells may come from the graft donor. The CDR3 DNA sequence: TGTGCCAGCAGCTTACTGAGGGATACGCAGTATTTT. Amino acids: CASSLLRDTQYF.